Listed below are T cell receptor beta chains from one sample, sequenced in a study of shared clonotypes between healthy human individuals. The data were produced by immunoSEQ multiplex PCR, yet TCRdb's version contains in-frame clones alone and is incomplete. This table has about 530,000 clones, 90% to 96% appearing once. Sequencing was done on a sample of naive CD4+ T cells sorted from blood. The receptors shown here come from a woman under 40 in good health. Each CDR3 is given with its conserved first and last residue. The D gene is left open where the match is weak. Clone size is not always given. Where it is, it says once, few, many or a class for expanded clones.

j_call cdr3_length clone_size d_call v_call cdr3_aa cdr3_nt
TRBJ2-3 19 NA NA TRBV18 CASSPQISGDTSSTDTQYF TGTGCCAGCTCCCCTCAGATCAGCGGAGATACCTCTAGCACAGATACGCAGTATTTT
TRBJ2-1 14 NA TRBD2 TRBV5-5 CASSYRLASDEQFF TGTGCCAGCAGCTACAGACTAGCGAGCGATGAGCAGTTCTTC
TRBJ2-1 15 NA NA TRBV11-2 CASSLVGTSYNEQFF TGTGCCAGCAGCTTAGTTGGGACTTCCTACAATGAGCAGTTCTTC
TRBJ1-2 13 once TRBD1 TRBV28 CASRPQGAQGYTF TGTGCCAGCAGGCCCCAGGGGGCGCAGGGCTACACCTTC
TRBJ1-5 15 NA TRBD1 TRBV7-2 CASSLDRGTDQPQHF TGTGCCAGCAGCTTAGACAGGGGTACGGATCAGCCCCAGCATTTT
TRBJ2-2 15 NA TRBD1 TRBV18 CASSPRQGPTGELFF TGTGCCAGCTCACCACGACAGGGACCCACCGGGGAGCTGTTTTTT
TRBJ1-1 15 NA NA TRBV27 CASSLFDLWATEAFF TGTGCCAGCAGTTTATTCGATCTATGGGCCACTGAAGCTTTCTTT
TRBJ2-1 14 NA TRBD2 TRBV29-1 CSVAVAGEVNEQFF TGCAGCGTTGCGGTTGCGGGAGAGGTAAATGAGCAGTTCTTC
TRBJ2-2 13 NA NA TRBV11-3 CASSPRPSGELFF TGTGCCAGCAGCCCGAGGCCCTCCGGGGAGCTGTTTTTT
TRBJ2-7 14 few TRBD1 TRBV18 CASSLTDRDYEQYF TGTGCCAGCTCACTAACGGACAGGGACTACGAGCAGTACTTC
TRBJ1-2 13 NA NA TRBV6-1 CASSEQGGYGYTF TGTGCCAGCAGTGAGCAGGGAGGCTATGGCTACACCTTC
TRBJ2-7 16 NA NA TRBV7-2 CASSSRMGEPGYEQYF TGTGCCAGCAGCTCAAGAATGGGTGAGCCCGGGTACGAGCAGTACTTC
TRBJ2-7 14 NA TRBD1 TRBV19 CASSTGQGDYEQYF TGTGCCAGTAGTACCGGACAGGGAGACTACGAGCAGTACTTC
TRBJ1-1 16 NA TRBD1 TRBV5-1 CASSLGDRVTDTEAFF TGCGCCAGCAGCTTGGGGGACAGGGTAACTGACACTGAAGCTTTCTTT
TRBJ2-1 15 NA TRBD1 TRBV29-1 CSVVRAGGLWDEQFF TGCAGCGTTGTTAGGGCAGGGGGCCTATGGGATGAGCAGTTCTTC
TRBJ1-5 14 NA TRBD1 TRBV28 CASSLYRGHQPQHF TGTGCCAGCAGTTTATACAGGGGGCATCAGCCCCAGCATTTT
TRBJ2-3 16 NA TRBD2 TRBV15 CATSRDWGLATDTQYF TGTGCCACCAGCAGAGATTGGGGACTAGCGACAGATACGCAGTATTTT
TRBJ1-1 13 NA NA TRBV2 CASSERENTEAFF TGTGCCAGCAGTGAAAGGGAGAACACTGAAGCTTTCTTT
TRBJ2-7 15 few NA TRBV5-1 CATAASSGGSGEQYF TGCGCCACCGCTGCCTCCTCGGGGGGCTCGGGGGAGCAGTACTTC
TRBJ2-7 15 NA TRBD1 TRBV6-1 CASRRGDSPSYEQYF TGTGCCAGCAGAAGAGGGGACAGCCCTTCCTACGAGCAGTACTTC
TRBJ2-3 15 NA NA TRBV7-6 CASSPSGLSTDTQYF TGTGCCAGCAGCCCTTCGGGACTCAGCACAGATACGCAGTATTTT
TRBJ2-7 14 NA NA TRBV28 CASSPLTYRDQQYF TGTGCCAGCAGTCCACTCACCTACAGGGACCAGCAGTACTTC
TRBJ2-3 18 once NA TRBV28 CASSFRLLWWDRTDTQYF TGTGCCAGCAGTTTCCGGCTCCTTTGGTGGGACCGTACAGATACGCAGTATTTT
TRBJ1-1 15 NA NA TRBV18 CASSPPVVMNTEAFF TGTGCCAGCTCACCACCGGTCGTCATGAACACTGAAGCTTTCTTT
TRBJ2-5 15 NA TRBD1 TRBV5-1 CASSLEDRVGQTQYF TGCGCCAGCAGCTTGGAGGACAGGGTAGGGCAGACCCAGTACTTC
TRBJ2-7 15 NA NA TRBV28 CASSFSLGGPYEQYF TGTGCCAGCAGTTTTTCCTTAGGAGGGCCTTACGAGCAGTACTTC
TRBJ1-2 10 NA NA TRBV20-1 CSARIYGYTF TGCAGTGCTAGAATCTATGGCTACACCTTC
TRBJ2-7 12 NA TRBD2 TRBV30 CAWDIGGYEQYF TGTGCCTGGGACATCGGGGGGTACGAGCAGTACTTC
TRBJ2-7 15 NA TRBD1 TRBV5-8 CASRGGQVPSYEQYF TGTGCCAGCAGAGGTGGACAGGTCCCATCCTACGAGCAGTACTTC
TRBJ2-3 13 NA NA TRBV5-4 CASSLMGTDTQYF TGTGCCAGCAGCTTGATGGGAACAGATACGCAGTATTTT
TRBJ2-7 16 NA TRBD2 TRBV11-3 CASRDLGGRESYEQYF TGTGCCAGCAGGGACCTCGGCGGGAGGGAATCCTACGAGCAGTACTTC
TRBJ1-6 18 NA TRBD1 TRBV18 CASSPISQASGGNSPLHF TGTGCCAGCTCACCCATTAGCCAGGCTTCAGGGGGAAATTCACCCCTCCACTTT
TRBJ2-7 12 NA NA TRBV28 CASSSVTYEQYF TGTGCCAGCAGTTCCGTAACCTACGAGCAGTACTTC
TRBJ2-2 15 NA NA TRBV5-1 CASSLAAGNTGELFF TGCGCCAGCAGCTTGGCGGCAGGGAACACCGGGGAGCTGTTTTTT
TRBJ1-1 12 NA NA TRBV18 CASSPGASEAFF TGTGCCAGCTCACCTGGGGCTTCTGAAGCTTTCTTT
TRBJ1-3 12 NA NA TRBV29-1 CSVGVGGNTIYF TGCAGCGTTGGTGTAGGCGGAAACACCATATATTTT
TRBJ2-1 15 NA TRBD2 TRBV12-5 CASGWTSGEYNEQFF TGTGCTAGTGGTTGGACTAGCGGGGAATACAATGAGCAGTTCTTC
TRBJ2-3 11 NA NA TRBV29-1 CSASISDTQYF TGCAGCGCCTCGATATCAGATACGCAGTATTTT
TRBJ2-7 15 NA NA TRBV11-2 CASSPSQTRSYEQYF TGTGCCAGCAGTCCTTCCCAAACCCGATCCTACGAGCAGTACTTC
TRBJ2-1 17 NA NA TRBV28 CASRAPGWGSLHNEQFF TGTGCCAGCAGGGCCCCTGGTTGGGGGAGTTTACACAATGAGCAGTTCTTC
TRBJ2-5 17 NA TRBD1 TRBV5-1 CASSFLQGAMYQETQYF TGCGCCAGCAGCTTTCTGCAGGGGGCCATGTACCAAGAGACCCAGTACTTC
TRBJ2-7 15 NA TRBD2 TRBV5-1 CASSFRLAGPYEQYF TGCGCCAGCAGCTTCCGACTAGCGGGACCCTACGAGCAGTACTTC
TRBJ2-7 15 NA NA TRBV27 CASSLRQRGSYEQYF TGTGCCAGCAGTCTCCGACAGAGAGGATCCTACGAGCAGTACTTC
TRBJ2-3 11 NA NA TRBV20-1 CSAQSTDTQYF TGCAGTGCCCAAAGCACAGATACGCAGTATTTT
TRBJ1-1 14 NA NA TRBV6-4 CASSDSGRRTEAFF TGTGCCAGCAGTGACTCGGGCCGGAGGACTGAAGCTTTCTTT
TRBJ1-1 14 NA NA TRBV7-9 CASSSQLGNTEAFF TGTGCCAGCAGTTCTCAACTCGGAAACACTGAAGCTTTCTTT
TRBJ2-5 14 NA NA TRBV11-3 CASSLGGVQETQYF TGTGCCAGCAGCTTAGGCGGGGTACAAGAGACCCAGTACTTC
TRBJ1-2 13 once NA TRBV21-1 CASSKQTVYGYTF TGTGCCAGCAGCAAACAGACAGTCTATGGCTACACCTTC
TRBJ2-5 13 NA TRBD2 TRBV11-1 CASTELAGETQYF TGTGCCAGCACAGAACTAGCGGGGGAGACCCAGTACTTC
TRBJ1-1 14 NA NA TRBV19 CASSIRKGDTEAFF TGTGCCAGTAGTATAAGAAAAGGCGATACTGAAGCTTTCTTT
TRBJ2-7 14 once TRBD2 TRBV28 CAATGTSGRNEQYF TGTGCAGCCACAGGGACTAGCGGGAGGAACGAGCAGTACTTC
TRBJ1-2 16 NA NA TRBV9 CASSPAAAGTFYGYTF TGTGCCAGCAGCCCCGCCGCCGCCGGGACCTTCTATGGCTACACCTTC